The entry below gives a single T cell receptor beta chain sequence along with its context. This sample is drawn from a study of blood T cell repertoires in COVID-19. Study-level information: PBMCs, B-cell-depleted T cells, or T cells were the source of the cDNA or gDNA that made up the material.

Assay: immunoSEQ multiplex PCR; the TCRdb copy retains only in-frame clones and omits some. In the table there are under 300,000 clones, around 90% of which are singletons. This CDR3 comprises 14 residues. The V end was cut by 7 bases, the J end by 5 bases, with 18 bases between. Germline V gene lookup returns CDR1 SGDLS and CDR2 YYNGEE. Cohort placement rested on clinical history that participants reported themselves. The clonotype comes from a woman aged 18-29 years who had recovered from COVID-19. The chain employs TRBV9 and TRBJ2-5; D is possibly TRBD1 (5 bases). Sequenced: PBMCs or T cells enriched from blood (not recorded which). CDR3 in DNA: TGTGCCAGCGCCCTGGGGCAAACCCAGGAGACCCAGTACTTC. Amino acid sequence: CASALGQTQETQYF.